A single sample is the source of the 16 T cell receptor beta chains below, sequenced in a study of blood T cell repertoires in COVID-19. Produced via immunoSEQ multiplex PCR; TCRdb's table is partial and in-frame only. The sample consists of approximately 11,000 clones, about 89% of them appearing once. The sequenced sample was peripheral blood. The receptor source for this set is an older woman with active COVID-19.

V is TRBV9 and J is TRBJ1-5; D gene ambiguous. CDR1 and CDR2 (germline): SGDLS, YYNGEE. This CDR3 is built from 15 residues. Trimming took off 3 bases at V and 0 bases at J, with 10 bases between the two ends. This CDR3 reads CASSEEGVSNQPQHF. CDR3 DNA: TGTGCCAGCAGCGAGGAGGGCGTTAGCAATCAGCCCCAGCATTTT.

The gene calls are TRBV5-4 and TRBJ2-1; 8 bases map to TRBD2. Per the germline V gene, CDR1 is SGHNT and CDR2 is YYREEE (reference sequence). The CDR3 consists of 13 residues. The trim removed 6 bases at V and 12 bases at J, leaving 11 bases unmatched. The CDR3 is CASTDNSGEGQFF. CDR3 in DNA: TGTGCCAGCACCGATAATAGCGGGGAGGGGCAGTTCTTC.

This rearrangement joins TRBV19 to TRBJ2-1; 9 nucleotides align to TRBD2. V dropped 0 bases and J dropped 1; count of bases not matched to a gene: 10. Germline loops: CDR1 LNHDA, CDR2 SQIVND (reference sequence). The CDR3 covers 19 residues. CDR3 region: CASSIDGARAGGSYNEQFF. The CDR3 region has the DNA TGTGCCAGTAGTATAGACGGGGCTAGAGCGGGGGGTTCCTACAATGAGCAGTTCTTC.

The chain has TRBV11-2 and TRBJ2-4; D remains unclear. V was cut by 0 bases and J by 8 bases, with 11 bases left in between. The CDR3 consists of 14 residues. Looked up from germline, CDR1 is SGHAT and CDR2 is FQNNGV. CDR3 in amino acids: CASSLESTSHIQYF. As DNA, the CDR3 is TGTGCCAGCAGCTTAGAGTCAACATCCCACATTCAGTACTTC.

The rearrangement joins TRBV6-5 to TRBJ2-1, with D perhaps TRBD2 (6 bases). This CDR3 has 15 residues. The V gene lost 4 bases and the J gene lost 6 bases, with 16 bases spanning the gap. CDR1 and CDR2 (germline): MNHEY, SVGAGI. The CDR3 region has the DNA TGTGCCAGCAGTTCCTCGGGCGGGACCGGCAATGAGCAGTTCTTC. It yields the protein CASSSSGGTGNEQFF.

The chain combines TRBV7-6 with TRBJ1-5; D unclear. This CDR3 is 15 amino acids long. Germline CDR1 and CDR2: SGHVS and FNYEAQ. V was trimmed by 0 bases and J by 6 bases, leaving 12 bases between them. The CDR3 spells CASSLANSRGQPQHF. The CDR3 nucleotides read TGTGCCAGCAGCTTAGCGAACAGCCGGGGTCAGCCCCAGCATTTT.

The chain combines TRBV3-1 (or the pseudogene TRBV3-2) with TRBJ1-4; a possible D gene is TRBD1 (5 bases). The V end was cut by 1 base, the J end by 4 bases, with 10 bases between. This CDR3 has 15 amino acids. Looked up from germline, CDR1 is LGHDT and CDR2 is YNNKEL (reference sequence). This CDR3 reads CASSQGGVGNEKLFF. CDR3 DNA: TGTGCCAGCAGCCAAGGGGGGGTTGGTAATGAAAAACTGTTTTTT.

This chain joins TRBV6-6 and TRBJ2-5; D call uncertain. Germline V gene data show CDR1 as MNHNY and CDR2 as SVGAGI (reference sequence). The CDR3 has 13 residues. Trimming shortened V by 4 bases and J by 2 bases, and 8 bases separated the two germline ends. In DNA form, the CDR3 reads TGTGCCAGCAGTTCCACATCGCAAGAGACCCAGTACTTC. Amino acid sequence: CASSSTSQETQYF.

Here the CDR3 DNA reads TGTGCCAGCAGTGAAAGCCGAGGGCGCAATCAGCCCCAGCATTTT. Translating gives CASSESRGRNQPQHF. The rearrangement links TRBV6-1 to TRBJ1-5; D gene unclear. The CDR3 spans 15 residues. Trimming left V 2 bases short and J 2 bases short, with 10 bases between. Germline V gene data show CDR1 as MNHNS and CDR2 as SASEGT.

The chain couples TRBV3-1 (or the pseudogene TRBV3-2) to TRBJ2-1, with 8 bases that match TRBD2. J gave up 5 bases and V 1 base, and 10 bases lay outside the gene matches. Per the germline V gene, CDR1 is LGHDT and CDR2 is YNNKEL (reference sequence). The CDR3 covers 17 residues. CDR3 residues: CASSQGLGGRSHNEQFF. Here the CDR3 DNA reads TGTGCCAGCAGCCAAGGGTTAGGCGGGAGGTCGCACAATGAGCAGTTCTTC.

The chain recombines TRBV28 with TRBJ1-1, with 9 bases fitting TRBD1. In germline, CDR1 is MDHEN, CDR2 SYDVKM. After removal of 5 bases from V and 6 bases from J, the junction contained 10 bases not matched to a gene. This CDR3 spans 15 amino acids. The CDR3 here is CASSRPTGTGSEAFF. The CDR3 coding sequence is TGTGCCAGCAGTCGACCCACCGGGACAGGGTCTGAAGCTTTCTTT.

V and J are TRBV19 and TRBJ1-6; no reliable D call. The germline V and J ends were trimmed by 4 bases and 6 bases, with 7 bases remaining between them. Per germline, CDR1 LNHDA and CDR2 SQIVND (reference sequence). There are 13 residues in the CDR3. The chain's CDR3 is CASSSEVNSPLHF. The CDR3 nucleotides are TGTGCCAGTAGTAGCGAAGTTAATTCACCCCTCCACTTT.

This clone came up once. V and J are TRBV6-5 and TRBJ1-1; weak D call: TRBD1 (5 bases). The CDR3 consists of 13 residues. Trimming took off 8 bases at V and 1 base at J, with 11 bases between the two ends. Germline V CDR1 and CDR2: MNHEY, SVGAGI. The CDR3 loop is CASWWGENTEAFF. For the CDR3, the DNA is TGTGCCAGCTGGTGGGGGGAGAACACTGAAGCTTTCTTT.

V is TRBV19 and J is TRBJ2-1, with 9 positions matching TRBD2. The germline V gene has CDR1 LNHDA and CDR2 SQIVND (reference sequence). This CDR3 has 15 amino acids. The trim removed 8 bases at V and 7 bases at J, leaving 12 bases unmatched. The CDR3 bases are TGTGCCAGTGGAGGTGGGCGGGAGGGCCTGAATGAGCAGTTCTTC. Translating it yields CASGGGREGLNEQFF.

This chain joins TRBV19 and TRBJ2-2; 12 bases are shared with TRBD2. CDR1 is LNHDA and CDR2 is SQIVND in the germline V gene (reference sequence). The trim removed 6 bases at V and 4 bases at J, leaving 3 bases unmatched. The CDR3 length is 15 residues. The CDR3 region is CASSPSGRGTGELFF. The CDR3 nucleotides read TGTGCCAGTAGCCCTAGCGGGAGGGGCACCGGGGAGCTGTTTTTT.

This CDR3 is CASSPGGGGSETQYF. CDR3 nucleotides: TGTGCCAGTAGTCCTGGAGGTGGGGGCTCAGAGACCCAGTACTTC. This chain joins TRBV19 and TRBJ2-5; a possible D gene is TRBD1 (6 bases). Germline values: CDR1 LNHDA, CDR2 SQIVND (reference sequence). CDR3 length: 15 residues. V lost 5 bases and J lost 4, with 17 bases in between.